The rows below give T cell receptor beta chains drawn from one sample of a study of blood T cells in healthy people across ages. MiXCR, applied by TCRdb to the 5' RACE reads, yields one record per CDR3 protein. This repertoire shows over 1,300,000 distinct CDR3 sequences, 59% found once; its top ten account for about 6.3%. Sequencing was done on a sample of blood. The source is a man between 18 and 29 years old in good health. CDR3s include the opening cysteine and the closing phenylalanine or tryptophan. D genes are given only for firm matches. The size of a clone is reported for some rows only, either as once, few or many, or as a class for expanded clones.

>-|-|TRBV12-5|TRBJ2-1
CASGFDENEQFF
TGTGCTAGTGGTTTTGACGAGAATGAGCAGTTCTTC
>few|-|TRBV5-1|TRBJ2-7
CASSIARQTTYEQYF
TGCGCCAGCAGTATCGCTCGACAGACAACCTACGAGCAGTACTTC
>-|-|TRBV6-6|TRBJ2-7
CASRETGREQYF
TGTGCCAGCAGGGAGACAGGTCGCGAGCAGTACTTC
>few|-|TRBV12-3/TRBV12-4|TRBJ2-3
CASSPPDGGENTQYF
TGTGCCAGCAGCCCACCCGATGGCGGGGAGAATACGCAGTATTTT
>few|-|TRBV2|TRBJ2-7
CASSDYGGASYEQYF
TGTGCCAGCAGTGACTATGGGGGGGCCTCCTACGAGCAGTACTTC
>-|-|TRBV6-2/TRBV6-3|TRBJ2-1
CASKLTSSYNEQFF
TGTGCCAGCAAGCTAACAAGCTCCTACAATGAGCAGTTCTTC
>few|-|TRBV29-1|TRBJ2-7
CSVEAMGTDSYEQYF
TGCAGCGTTGAGGCCATGGGTACCGACTCCTACGAGCAGTACTTC
>-|TRBD1|TRBV28|TRBJ2-7
CASTMAGGAYEQYF
TGTGCCAGCACCATGGCAGGGGGCGCCTACGAGCAGTACTTC
>-|TRBD1|TRBV29-1|TRBJ2-3
CSVPGQGVPDTQYF
TGCAGCGTGCCCGGACAGGGGGTTCCAGATACGCAGTATTTT
>-|TRBD2|TRBV5-6|TRBJ2-7
CASSFLTVGAGNEQYF
TGTGCCAGCAGCTTCCTCACGGTGGGAGCGGGGAACGAGCAGTACTTC
>-|TRBD2|TRBV6-6|TRBJ2-2
CASSSDVAGAGELFF
TGTGCCAGCAGTTCCGACGTAGCGGGGGCCGGGGAGCTGTTTTTT
>-|TRBD1|TRBV2|TRBJ2-5
CARGQGVGRETQYF
TGTGCCAGAGGACAGGGGGTTGGTCGAGAGACCCAGTACTTC
>-|-|TRBV9|TRBJ2-7
CASSVGDLLYEQYF
TGTGCCAGCAGCGTAGGGGACCTACTTTACGAGCAGTACTTC
>few|TRBD2|TRBV7-2|TRBJ2-3
CASSSGRAGAADTQYF
TGTGCCAGCAGCTCCGGGCGGGCGGGAGCGGCAGATACGCAGTATTTT
>once|-|TRBV5-5|TRBJ2-7
CASSLTVDRVYEQYF
TGTGCCAGCAGCTTGACTGTTGACAGAGTCTACGAGCAGTACTTC
>few|TRBD1|TRBV7-2|TRBJ2-1
CASSLTRGSYNEQFF
TGTGCCAGCAGCCTGACCAGGGGGTCCTACAATGAGCAGTTCTTC
>-|TRBD2|TRBV29-1|TRBJ2-7
CSATGLAGVSYF
TGCAGCGCCACGGGACTAGCGGGAGTATCGTACTTC
>-|-|TRBV28|TRBJ2-6
CASSFETLFSGANVLTF
TGTGCCAGCAGTTTTGAGACACTATTCTCTGGGGCCAACGTCCTGACTTTC
>few|-|TRBV13|TRBJ2-4
CASSSHSNSAKNIQYF
TGTGCCAGCAGCTCCCACTCCAATTCAGCCAAAAACATTCAGTACTTC
>few|-|TRBV20-1|TRBJ1-4
CSAPKAGTRNEKLFF
TGCAGTGCTCCTAAAGCCGGGACACGGAATGAAAAACTGTTTTTT
>few|-|TRBV7-8|TRBJ2-4
CASSLVAALGDRNIQYF
TGTGCCAGCAGCTTAGTAGCGGCACTTGGGGACCGAAACATTCAGTACTTC
>once|TRBD1|TRBV4-2|TRBJ1-1
CVSSLQTGGLSEAFF
TGTGTCAGCAGCCTCCAGACAGGGGGACTTTCTGAAGCTTTCTTT
>-|-|TRBV4-1|TRBJ1-6
CASSQDGQRPRKTLHF
TGCGCCAGCAGCCAAGATGGTCAGAGGCCGAGGAAAACCCTCCACTTT
>few|-|TRBV6-5|TRBJ1-5
CASSSGPTANQPQHF
TGTGCCAGCAGTTCCGGCCCTACTGCTAATCAGCCCCAGCATTTT
>-|-|TRBV5-1|TRBJ2-7
CASSSQGFSYEQYF
TGCGCCAGCAGCTCACAGGGTTTCTCCTACGAGCAGTACTTC
>-|-|TRBV7-9|TRBJ2-1
CASSLAERDNEQFF
TGTGCCAGCAGCTTAGCTGAGCGTGACAATGAGCAGTTCTTC
>-|TRBD1|TRBV7-2|TRBJ2-1
CASSLGDSTNNEQFF
TGTGCCAGCAGCTTAGGGGACAGCACTAACAATGAGCAGTTCTTC
>-|TRBD1|TRBV9|TRBJ2-7
CASSVGDSLIGQYF
TGTGCCAGCAGCGTAGGGGACAGCTTGATCGGGCAGTACTTC
>few|TRBD1|TRBV12-3/TRBV12-4|TRBJ2-7
CASTGTGMSTYEQYF
TGTGCCAGCACCGGGACAGGCATGTCGACCTACGAGCAGTACTTC
>-|-|TRBV27|TRBJ2-3
CASSPLLPPDTQYF
TGTGCCAGCAGTCCGTTGCTACCCCCAGATACGCAGTATTTT
>-|TRBD1|TRBV4-1|TRBJ2-5
CASSPGTGAETQYF
TGCGCCAGCAGCCCCGGGACAGGGGCCGAGACCCAGTACTTC
>few|-|TRBV6-5|TRBJ2-7
CASSYSSSRAIYEQYF
TGTGCCAGCAGTTACTCGAGTTCCAGGGCAATCTACGAGCAGTACTTC
>-|-|TRBV4-2|TRBJ2-5
CASSQDGLTQYF
TGTGCCAGCAGCCAAGACGGGTTGACCCAGTACTTC
>-|TRBD1|TRBV4-1|TRBJ2-4
CASSHLTGEAKNIQYF
TGCGCCAGCAGCCACTTGACAGGGGAGGCCAAAAACATTCAGTACTTC
>-|-|TRBV7-9|TRBJ2-7
CASSFSSAGPTYEQYF
TGTGCCAGCAGCTTTTCCAGTGCAGGGCCTACCTACGAGCAGTACTTC
>-|TRBD1|TRBV29-1|TRBJ2-5
CSVVTGTGKEQETQYF
TGCAGCGTCGTGACCGGGACAGGGAAGGAGCAAGAGACCCAGTACTTC
>few|TRBD1|TRBV12-3/TRBV12-4|TRBJ1-4
CASSLQGANEKLFF
TGTGCCAGCAGTTTACAGGGGGCTAATGAAAAACTGTTTTTT
>-|-|TRBV6-2/TRBV6-3|TRBJ2-3
CASSGGSEVTQYF
TGTGCCAGCAGCGGCGGGTCCGAGGTTACGCAGTATTTT
>-|TRBD1|TRBV4-1|TRBJ2-1
CASSQDLETGGHYNEQFF
TGCGCCAGCAGCCAAGATCTCGAGACAGGGGGGCACTACAATGAGCAGTTCTTC
>few|-|TRBV20-1|TRBJ2-7
CSASIGATYEQYF
TGCAGTGCTAGTATTGGGGCCACCTACGAGCAGTACTTC
>-|-|TRBV2|TRBJ2-1
CASLGGRYNEQFF
TGTGCCAGCTTAGGGGGGCGATACAATGAGCAGTTCTTC
>-|-|TRBV7-2|TRBJ2-2
CASSFRALRNGELFF
TGTGCCAGCAGCTTTCGAGCCCTACGGAACGGGGAGCTGTTTTTT
>many|TRBD1|TRBV13|TRBJ2-7
CASSFRQGDIYEQYF
TGTGCCAGCAGCTTTAGACAGGGGGACATCTACGAGCAGTACTTC
>-|-|TRBV4-2|TRBJ1-2
CASSPGDLVGREGGYTF
TGTGCCAGCAGCCCCGGAGATCTTGTCGGGCGGGAGGGTGGCTACACCTTC
>-|TRBD1|TRBV29-1|TRBJ1-2
CSVVGDRGEYGYTF
TGCAGCGTTGTGGGGGACAGGGGTGAATATGGCTACACCTTC
>once|TRBD2|TRBV12-3/TRBV12-4|TRBJ2-1
CASSLQGLAGVGNEQFF
TGTGCCAGCAGTTTACAGGGACTAGCGGGAGTAGGAAATGAGCAGTTCTTC
>-|-|TRBV4-2|TRBJ2-1
CASSQIKGSEQFF
TGTGCCAGCAGCCAAATTAAAGGGAGTGAGCAGTTCTTC
>-|-|TRBV4-1|TRBJ2-1
CASSPPSRWQFF
TGCGCCAGCAGCCCCCCGAGTAGGTGGCAGTTCTTC
>-|TRBD2|TRBV4-2|TRBJ2-7
CASSQELAGEPSREQYF
TGTGCCAGCAGCCAAGAACTAGCGGGAGAACCTTCCCGCGAGCAGTACTTC
>-|-|TRBV5-1|TRBJ1-4
CASSLVGFATNEKLFF
TGCGCCAGCAGCTTGGTGGGTTTTGCAACTAATGAAAAACTGTTTTTT
>-|TRBD1|TRBV19|TRBJ2-7
CASRKRDSLSSYEQYF
TGTGCCAGTAGAAAAAGGGACAGCCTGAGCTCCTACGAGCAGTACTTC
>-|-|TRBV7-9|TRBJ1-4
CASSLQGRYEKLFF
TGTGCCAGCAGCTTACAGGGCCGCTATGAAAAACTGTTTTTT
>few|TRBD1|TRBV20-1|TRBJ2-1
CSAMPGQGVIDEQFF
TGCAGTGCTATGCCCGGACAGGGTGTTATCGATGAGCAGTTCTTC
>-|-|TRBV21-1|TRBJ2-3
CASPCGRRGPQSQYF
TGTGCCAGTCCCTGTGGGAGGAGGGGGCCGCAATCGCAGTATTTT
>-|TRBD1|TRBV25-1|TRBJ1-2
CASSDDRAYGYTF
TGTGCCAGCAGTGACGACAGGGCCTATGGCTACACCTTC